A single sample is the source of the 9 T cell receptor beta chains below, sequenced in a study of identical twins. Each CDR3 protein is one row after TCRdb ran MiXCR on the 5' RACE reads. Here the sample spans 1.5 million or so distinct CDR3 sequences, about 32% being singletons. The sequenced sample was cord blood. All receptors derive from a newborn girl in good health.

This clonotype was detected only a few times. This chain joins TRBV6-5 and TRBJ1-5; 11 bases match TRBD1. The CDR3 runs to 14 residues. The germline V gene has CDR1 MNHEY and CDR2 SVGAGI. The junction had 3 bases not matched to a gene; V was cut back by 5 bases and J by 6 bases. The chain's CDR3 is CASSKDRGLQPQHF. The CDR3, as DNA: TGTGCCAGCAGTAAGGACAGGGGGCTTCAGCCCCAGCATTTT.

At least ten counts were recorded for this clonotype. The chain employs TRBV5-1 and TRBJ2-3, with D possibly being TRBD1 (5 bases). The V and J ends lost 0 bases and 0 bases respectively, with 14 bases between them. This CDR3 has 17 amino acids. Germline V lookup: CDR1 SGHRS, CDR2 YFSETQ. CDR3 in amino acids: CASSLERQRSSTDTQYF. In DNA form, the CDR3 reads TGCGCCAGCAGCTTGGAGCGACAGCGAAGTAGCACAGATACGCAGTATTTT.

V is TRBV29-1 and J is TRBJ1-5, with a tentative D call TRBD1 (6 bases). Deletions cut 4 bases from V and 0 bases from J, with 19 bases between. This CDR3 is 17 amino acids long. Germline CDR1 SQVTM, CDR2 ANQGSEA. The CDR3 region is CSVGGTGLRDSNQPQHF. CDR3 nucleotides: TGCAGCGTTGGGGGCACAGGGCTGAGGGATAGCAATCAGCCCCAGCATTTT. The whole variable domain, remainder taken from reference TRBV29-1 and TRBJ1-5, is SAVISQKPSRDICQRGTSLTIQCQVDSQVTMMFWYRQQPGQSLTLIATANQGSEATYESGFVIDKFPISRPNLTFSTLTVSNMSPEDSSIYLCSVGGTGLRDSNQPQHFGDGTRLSIL.

The rearrangement uses TRBV20-1 and TRBJ2-4; 10 bases are a match to TRBD2. Germline lookup yields CDR1 DFQATT and CDR2 SNEGSKA (reference sequence). The CDR3 length is 17 residues. V shed 6 bases, J shed 0 bases, and the junction held 11 bases outside the gene matches. Here the CDR3 reads CSALPPGLALAKNIQYF. The DNA of the CDR3 is TGCAGTGCCCTCCCACCGGGACTAGCGTTAGCCAAAAACATTCAGTACTTC.

Only a few counts were recorded for this clonotype. The chain couples TRBV10-3 to TRBJ1-4; maybe TRBD1 (6 bases). V was pared by 6 bases and J by 4 bases, with 18 bases between. CDR3 size: 16 residues. Per the germline V gene, CDR1 is ENHRY and CDR2 is SYGVKD. The CDR3 spells CAIRPIMDRYNEKLFF. Written as DNA, the CDR3 is TGTGCCATCAGGCCAATCATGGACAGATATAATGAAAAACTGTTTTTT.

The chain is built from TRBV4-1 and TRBJ2-3; 10 bases are a match to TRBD2. Germline V CDR1 and CDR2: MGHRA, YSYEKL. Trimming at V came to 4 bases and at J to 5 bases, leaving 12 bases not matched to a gene. The CDR3 loop spans 17 amino acids. The CDR3 coding sequence is TGCGCCAGCAGCCTACACCGAAGCGGGAGGGTGGGAGATACGCAGTATTTT. It translates to CASSLHRSGRVGDTQYF.

The CDR3 loop reads CASSPLLYAYEQYF. The CDR3 bases are TGTGCCAGCAGTCCCCTATTGTATGCCTACGAGCAGTACTTC. The chain employs TRBV27 and TRBJ2-7; no definite D call. The CDR3 has 14 residues. Deletions cut 5 bases from V and 2 bases from J, with 13 bases between. Germline V gene sequence: CDR1 MNHEY, CDR2 SMNVEV (reference sequence).

The J gene is TRBJ1-6, the V gene TRBV20-1; weak D call: TRBD1 (6 bases). CDR1 is DFQATT and CDR2 is SNEGSKA in the germline V gene (reference sequence). Trimming took off 0 bases at V and 6 bases at J, with 12 bases between the two ends. The CDR3 covers 15 residues. CDR3 in DNA: TGCAGTGCTAGAGATCAGGGACACCTTAATTCACCCCTCCACTTT. Encoded protein: CSARDQGHLNSPLHF.

The chain joins TRBV20-1 to TRBJ1-6; perhaps TRBD1 as D (5 bases). CDR1 DFQATT and CDR2 SNEGSKA come from the germline V gene (reference sequence). The CDR3 is 14 amino acids. The CDR3 here is CSAPDRSYNSPLHF. The CDR3, as DNA: TGCAGCGCTCCAGACAGATCCTATAATTCACCCCTCCACTTT.